The 17 T cell receptor beta chains given below trace back to one sample, sequenced in a study of vaccination and CD4 T cells after COVID-19. The treatment was: roughly ten-day PBMC culture with coronavirus spike peptide pools or control peptides (ViraFEST assay). The Oncomine TCR Beta short-read assay was applied to DNA of cultured CD4+ T cells. TCRdb independently ran MiXCR on the PCR reads; one entry per CDR3 protein. Of 9,000 to 13,000 distinct CDR3 sequences listed, around two fifths were seen once; the top ten hold about a fifth. No cognate antigen is known for these TCRs. What was sequenced was CD4+ T cells from blood, cultured in vitro. The receptors here all came from a human donor who had recovered from COVID-19.

The rearrangement links TRBV19 to TRBJ2-2; 8 positions agree with TRBD1. Germline CDR1 LNHDA, CDR2 SQIVND (reference sequence). J lost 3 bases, V lost 5 bases, and 5 bases had no gene match. CDR3 length: 15 residues. The CDR3 protein is CASSPGTGYTGELFF. In nucleotides, the CDR3 is TGTGCCAGTAGTCCCGGGACAGGTTACACCGGGGAGCTGTTTTTT.

The chain couples TRBV7-8 to TRBJ1-2; 10 bases are shared with TRBD1. This CDR3 has 18 residues. CDR1 and CDR2 from the germline V gene are SGHVS and FQNEAQ. Trimming removed 1 base from V and 8 bases from J; junction bases left unmatched: 16. CDR3 amino acids: CASSLGVATGGFSEGYTF. The CDR3 DNA sequence: TGTGCCAGCAGCTTAGGTGTCGCGACAGGGGGCTTCTCGGAGGGCTACACCTTC.

The chain uses TRBV30 and TRBJ1-5; 9 bases fit TRBD1. Trimming at V came to 5 bases and at J to 0 bases, leaving 2 bases not matched to a gene. CDR1 is GTSNPN and CDR2 is SVGIG in the germline V gene (reference sequence). The CDR3 spans 14 residues. CDR3: CAWGQGNSNQPQHF. CDR3 nucleotides: TGTGCCTGGGGACAGGGGAATAGCAATCAGCCCCAGCATTTT.

This clonotype was seen a single time. The chain recombines TRBV12-3 or TRBV12-4 with TRBJ2-4; TRBD2 matches 12 bases. CDR3 length: 19 amino acids. J lost 0 bases, V lost 6 bases, and 12 bases had no gene match. The CDR3, as DNA: TGTGCCAGCAGCCCGACGACTAGCGGGGGCACACTAGCCAAAAACATTCAGTACTTC. Translating it yields CASSPTTSGGTLAKNIQYF.

The rearrangement links TRBV20-1 to TRBJ1-1, with D perhaps matching TRBD1 (5 bases). Germline values: CDR1 DFQATT, CDR2 SNEGSKA (reference sequence). The CDR3 contains 13 residues. The V and J ends lost 7 bases and 8 bases respectively, with 20 bases between them. Written as DNA, the CDR3 is TGCAGTGTTGGTGAGGGGACGAACCTGGAAGCTTTCTTT. Its protein product is CSVGEGTNLEAFF.

The gene calls are TRBV7-2 and TRBJ1-4; unclear D gene. V dropped 2 bases and J dropped 7 bases, with 11 bases sitting between them. The CDR3 extends over 14 amino acids. Germline CDR1 and CDR2: SGHTA and FQGNSA. As DNA, the CDR3 is TGTGCCAGCAGCTTAAGGTCGCAGTCTGAAAAACTGTTTTTT. Residues: CASSLRSQSEKLFF.

The chain joins TRBV5-1 to TRBJ1-5; D possibly corresponds to TRBD1 (5 bases). This CDR3 is built from 14 residues. From germline, CDR1 is SGHRS and CDR2 YFSETQ. V shed 0 bases and J shed 6 bases, with 10 bases lying between them. The CDR3 nucleotides are TGCGCCAGCAGCTTGGACGGGGGAAGTCAGCCCCAGCATTTT. Amino acid sequence: CASSLDGGSQPQHF.

This clonotype occurred a few times. The chain has TRBV30 and TRBJ1-1, with a tentative D call TRBD1 (5 bases). Germline CDR1 GTSNPN, CDR2 SVGIG (reference sequence). The CDR3 is 13 residues long. CDR3 sequence (DNA): TGTTCAAATAGGGGACTAAGGAACACTGAAGCTTTCTTT. Protein product: CSNRGLRNTEAFF.

In this sample, this clonotype turned up a few times. The rearrangement joins TRBV11-3 to TRBJ2-3, with 8 bases matching TRBD2. The germline CDR1 and CDR2 sequences are SGHNT and YENEEA. The V and J ends lost 3 bases and 0 bases, in that order; junction bases with no gene match: 5. CDR3 size: 16 residues. The CDR3 protein is CASSFIGGGSTDTQYF. CDR3 bases: TGTGCCAGCAGCTTTATTGGCGGGGGGAGCACAGATACGCAGTATTTT.

This clonotype was seen only a few times. Here the CDR3 reads CATPTTGWYGYTF. In DNA, the CDR3 is TGTGCCACCCCAACGACAGGGTGGTATGGCTACACCTTC. The chain is built from TRBV7-2 and TRBJ1-2; TRBD1 agrees at 7 bases. The CDR3 runs to 13 residues. Germline-derived CDR1 and CDR2 are SGHTA and FQGNSA. V lost 10 bases and J lost 5; bases outside the gene matches: 10. Combining the CDR3 with reference TRBV7-2 and TRBJ1-2 gives the whole variable domain GAGVSQSPSNKVTEKGKDVELRCDPISGHTALYWYRQSLGQGLEFLIYFQGNSAPDKSGLPSDRFSAERTGGSVSTLTIQRTQQEDSAVYLCATPTTGWYGYTFGSGTRLTVV.

J is TRBJ1-2 and V is TRBV14; TRBD1 is a possible D gene (6 bases). The CDR3 consists of 18 residues. CDR1 SGHDN and CDR2 FVKESK come from the germline V gene. V lost 1 base to trimming and J lost 6 bases, with 24 bases between them. CDR3 sequence: CASSQVVRRDRHYDGYTF. CDR3 nucleotide sequence: TGTGCCAGCAGCCAAGTCGTTCGCAGAGACAGGCATTATGATGGCTACACCTTC.

The chain employs TRBV11-3 and TRBJ2-3; a possible D gene is TRBD2 (6 bases). Germline CDR1 and CDR2: SGHNT and YENEEA. The CDR3 is 15 amino acids. V dropped 2 bases and J dropped 0 bases, with 9 bases sitting between them. The CDR3 protein is CASSLFRGSTDTQYF. In nucleotides, the CDR3 is TGTGCCAGCAGCTTATTTCGGGGGAGCACAGATACGCAGTATTTT.

The chain recombines TRBV11-1 with TRBJ2-7, with D possibly being TRBD1 or TRBD2 (5 bases each). The CDR3 contains 14 residues. Trimming left V 4 bases short and J 1 base short, with 11 bases between. Germline assignment: CDR1 SGHAT and CDR2 FQDESV (reference sequence). The CDR3 DNA follows: TGTGCCAGCAGCTACCGGGACGTTTCCTACGAGCAGTACTTC. Protein sequence: CASSYRDVSYEQYF.

J is TRBJ1-5 and V is TRBV6-2 or TRBV6-3; D is perhaps TRBD1 (5 bases). Germline assignment: CDR1 MNHEY and CDR2 SVGEGT. The V gene lost 2 bases and the J gene lost 9 bases, with 17 bases spanning the gap. This CDR3 region has 15 residues. In DNA, the CDR3 is TGTGCCAGCAGTTACGCAGGGCCCCCGCGGTGGCCCCAGCATTTT. Protein: CASSYAGPPRWPQHF.

This clonotype was picked up a small number of times. The rearrangement links TRBV6-1 to TRBJ2-7, with a possible D match to TRBD1 (6 bases). CDR1 and CDR2 (germline): MNHNS, SASEGT. The germline V and J ends were trimmed by 6 bases and 0 bases, with 12 bases remaining between them. CDR3 length: 14 residues. In DNA, the CDR3 is TGTGCCAGCAGAAGGGACACTAACTCCTACGAGCAGTACTTC. It translates to CASRRDTNSYEQYF.

This clonotype has a handful of counts. This chain connects TRBV6-1 to TRBJ1-1; the match to TRBD1 covers 7 bases. V was pared by 5 bases and J by 1 base, with 4 bases of the junction left unmatched. CDR1 is MNHNS, CDR2 SASEGT, per germline. CDR3 size: 14 residues. The CDR3 DNA reads TGTGCCAGCAGTAAACACAGGGGGAACACTGAAGCTTTCTTT. Its translation is CASSKHRGNTEAFF.

The V and J genes are TRBV5-5 and TRBJ1-2, with D unresolved. The V gene lost 2 bases and the J gene lost 8 bases, with 10 bases spanning the gap. Germline CDR1 is SGHKS and CDR2 is YYEKEE (reference sequence). This CDR3 has 12 residues. Here the CDR3 reads CASSFSGFGYTF. CDR3 in DNA: TGTGCCAGCAGCTTTTCGGGGTTCGGCTACACCTTC.